This T cell receptor beta chain came from a study of immune evolution from preneoplasia to lung adenocarcinoma. Study-wide results and limits: From normal lung to invasive adenocarcinoma, top clone frequencies appeared to decrease. Later-stage lesions appeared to have more T cells, more diversity, less clonality.

Patients had resection in Japan or China between the mid-2010s and the late 2010s. Note on this clone: The target antigen is unknown.

There are 16 residues in the CDR3. V lost 1 base to trimming and J lost 1 base, with 12 bases between them. Germline V CDR1 and CDR2: SGHDT, YYEEEE. TCRdb's copy holds only in-frame clones and misses some; the assay was immunoSEQ multiplex PCR. The sample carries 39,000 or so clones, around 79% recorded once. Material: FFPE invasive lung adenocarcinoma tissue. The chain joins TRBV5-6 to TRBJ2-1, with D perhaps matching TRBD2 (5 bases). This TCR was sampled from a person in their sixties or seventies with lung adenocarcinoma. This CDR3 is CASSLLRRGSYNEQFF. As DNA, the CDR3 is TGTGCCAGCAGCTTGCTAAGACGGGGATCCTACAATGAGCAGTTCTTC.